Listed below are T cell receptor beta chains from one sample, sequenced in a study of regulatory T cells in long-lasting Graves disease. MiXCR, run by TCRdb on the multiplex PCR reads, gives a single entry per CDR3 protein. Of around 400,000 distinct CDR3 sequences listed, around 16% are singletons. Sequenced material: peripheral blood mononuclear cells (PBMCs), taken at new diagnosis, from a patient treated with antithyroid drugs. Receptors originate from a female donor with Graves disease. CDR3s include the opening cysteine and the closing phenylalanine or tryptophan. The D gene is left open where the match is weak. Clone size, where shown, is once, few, many, or a class for clones that have expanded.

D gene | clone size | J gene | V gene | CDR3 DNA | CDR3 protein
TRBD1 | many | TRBJ1-1 | TRBV2 | TGTGCCAGCAGTGTAACAGGGGGCACTGAAGCTTTCTTT | CASSVTGGTEAFF
NA | many | TRBJ2-1 | TRBV7-6 | TGTGCCAGCAGCTTAGTTGCGGGGGCCTTAAGGAGCTCCTACAATGAGCAGTTCTTC | CASSLVAGALRSSYNEQFF
NA | many | TRBJ1-4 | TRBV6-5 | TGTGCCAGCAGTTACAAGGAGACGCCGTTAGCTAATGAAAAACTGTTTTTT | CASSYKETPLANEKLFF
NA | few | TRBJ1-2 | TRBV27 | TGTGCCAGCAGTAACCCCAGGTCCTGGACCTACACCTTC | CASSNPRSWTYTF
NA | NA | TRBJ2-5 | TRBV7-2 | TGTGCCAGCAGCTTAAGGGCCGAGGCGGAGACCCAGTACTTC | CASSLRAEAETQYF
TRBD1 | many | TRBJ1-5 | TRBV4-1 | TGCGCCAGCAGCCACCCCTGGAGGACAGGGGGCCAGCCCCAGCATTTT | CASSHPWRTGGQPQHF
TRBD1 | many | TRBJ1-2 | TRBV5-6 | TGTGCCAGCAGCCCCACTCCGGGACAGGCCCCGGGCTACACCTTC | CASSPTPGQAPGYTF
NA | many | TRBJ1-5 | TRBV27 | TGTGCCAGCAGTTTGATAGGCAGGGGCTATAGCAATCAGCCCCAGCATTTT | CASSLIGRGYSNQPQHF
NA | few | TRBJ1-5 | TRBV6-1 | TGTGCCAGCAGGGTGTACAGCAATCAGCCCCAGCATTTT | CASRVYSNQPQHF
NA | NA | TRBJ1-5 | TRBV20-1 | TGCAGTGCTAGTTTACTGGAGAGCAATCAGCTCCAGCATTTT | CSASLLESNQLQHF
TRBD1 | many | TRBJ2-7 | TRBV5-6 | TGTGCCAGCAGCTGGGAACAGGGGCATTACGAGCAGTACTTC | CASSWEQGHYEQYF
TRBD1 | many | TRBJ1-2 | TRBV5-1 | TGCGCCGAGGACAGGCTGGACTATGGCTACACCTTC | CAEDRLDYGYTF
NA | many | TRBJ2-7 | TRBV28 | TGTGCCAGCAGTTCGCCCCCAGGGGCTAGCTCCTACGAGCAGTACTTC | CASSSPPGASSYEQYF
TRBD1 | many | TRBJ1-5 | TRBV5-1 | TGCGCCAGCAGCCCCTCAACCGGGACAGGGGGTCAGCCCCAGCATTTT | CASSPSTGTGGQPQHF
NA | NA | TRBJ2-3 | TRBV10-3 | TGTGCCATCAGTGAGTCCCAAGTTGAATTCCGGGTTACAGATACGCAGTATTTT | CAISESQVEFRVTDTQYF
NA | many | TRBJ1-4 | TRBV7-2 | TGTGCCAGCAGCTTAGCGTCGCGGGGACTCGTAGATGAAAAACTGTTTTTT | CASSLASRGLVDEKLFF
NA | NA | TRBJ1-2 | TRBV6-1 | TGTGCCAGCAGTAGCCCATCAGAACCTCCGGGCACCTTC | CASSSPSEPPGTF
TRBD2 | NA | TRBJ2-3 | TRBV12-3/TRBV12-4 | TGTGCCAGCAGTTTACCCGGGACTAGCCAGTTTGATACGCAGTATTTT | CASSLPGTSQFDTQYF
TRBD1 | NA | TRBJ2-3 | TRBV20-1 | TGCAGTGCTAGAGTCCTGGGACAGGGGTTGACAGATACGCAGTATTTT | CSARVLGQGLTDTQYF
NA | NA | TRBJ2-2 | TRBV12-3/TRBV12-4 | TGTGCCACCAGTGATTTTGAAGGGGCGAACACCGGGGAGCTGTTTTTT | CATSDFEGANTGELFF
TRBD1 | NA | TRBJ1-5 | TRBV19 | TGTGCCAGTAGTATTCGACCTAGACAGGGGGTTCCACAATATAGCAATCAGCCCCAGCATTTT | CASSIRPRQGVPQYSNQPQHF
NA | few | TRBJ2-2 | TRBV4-1 | TGCGCCAGCAGCCAAGAAACCCACACCGGGGAGCTGTTTTTT | CASSQETHTGELFF
NA | many | TRBJ1-2 | TRBV27 | TGTGCCAGCAGTGCATTACTCGGGACCGGTGGCTACACCTTC | CASSALLGTGGYTF
NA | many | TRBJ2-7 | TRBV20-1 | TGCAGTGCTAGAGGACTGACCCACATTCTTGACGAGCAGTACTTC | CSARGLTHILDEQYF
NA | NA | TRBJ1-5 | TRBV12-5 | TGTGCTAGTGGTTTGGTCCCCTCTGGGCAGGGCGGTAGCAATCAGCCCCAGCATTTT | CASGLVPSGQGGSNQPQHF
TRBD1 | many | TRBJ1-6 | TRBV20-1 | TGCAGTGCTAGGGCTGGGGACAGTGCTTCACCCCTCCACTTT | CSARAGDSASPLHF
NA | NA | TRBJ1-6 | TRBV3-1 | TGTGCCAGCAGCCACACTGGACGGGGAGTTGGGTCACCCCCCCACTTT | CASSHTGRGVGSPPHF
NA | many | TRBJ1-1 | TRBV4-1 | TGCGCCAGCAGCCAAGAGAGCGGGTCGGAGAACACTGAAGCTTTCTTT | CASSQESGSENTEAFF
NA | NA | TRBJ2-7 | TRBV6-1 | TGTGCCAGCAGTGGTGGGACAACAACTACCTACGAGCAGTACTTC | CASSGGTTTTYEQYF
NA | NA | TRBJ1-1 | TRBV6-5 | TGTGCCAGCAGTTACCCCGCCGGCACTGAAGCTTTCTTT | CASSYPAGTEAFF
TRBD2 | many | TRBJ2-1 | TRBV20-1 | TGCAGTGCTAGGTCGTCTGAGCGGGAGGTAAACAATGAGCAGTTCTTC | CSARSSEREVNNEQFF
TRBD1 | few | TRBJ1-2 | TRBV9 | TGTGCCAGCAGCGTAGGGCCGACAGGGTCCGGTGGCTACACCTTC | CASSVGPTGSGGYTF
NA | few | TRBJ1-2 | TRBV5-1 | TGCGCCAGCAGGAGCGAGGGCCACTATGGCTACACCTTC | CASRSEGHYGYTF
NA | many | TRBJ2-1 | TRBV6-2/TRBV6-3 | TGTGCCAGCAGTTCCTCTTCCACCCAGCTGAGCTCCTACAATGAGCAGTTCTTC | CASSSSSTQLSSYNEQFF
TRBD2 | NA | TRBJ2-7 | TRBV7-2 | TGTGCCAGCAGCTTACAGCGGGGGCCTGTTTACGAGCAGTACTTC | CASSLQRGPVYEQYF
NA | few | TRBJ1-6 | TRBV7-2 | TGTGCCAGCAGCTTAGGTCTAGGGGTTAATTCACCCCTCCACTTT | CASSLGLGVNSPLHF
NA | many | TRBJ2-7 | TRBV6-2/TRBV6-3 | TGTGCCAGCACCGCCTGGGGAACAGGGCTATACCTCAGCTCCTACGAGCAGTACTTC | CASTAWGTGLYLSSYEQYF
NA | many | TRBJ2-1 | TRBV20-1 | TGCAGTGCTAGGCCACCACCAAGAGGGGGGGGTATCGATGAGCAGTTCTTC | CSARPPPRGGGIDEQFF
NA | many | TRBJ1-2 | TRBV28 | TGTGCCAGCAGCCCACGGGACTCCTACTATGGCTACACCTTC | CASSPRDSYYGYTF
TRBD1 | NA | TRBJ1-2 | TRBV2 | TGTGCCGGATCTAGACAGGGGCCGCTGGATGGCTACACCTTC | CAGSRQGPLDGYTF
NA | few | TRBJ2-5 | TRBV20-1 | TGCAGTGCTGATGACACGCTCCTCCAAGAGACCCAGTACTTC | CSADDTLLQETQYF
NA | many | TRBJ2-3 | TRBV7-9 | TGTGCCAGCAGCTTAGAAGGCCTGGGTCATACGCAGTATTTT | CASSLEGLGHTQYF
NA | few | TRBJ2-1 | TRBV27 | TGTGTCAGCAGTTTAGAGGGGAAAAAATACAATGAGCAGTTCTTC | CVSSLEGKKYNEQFF
NA | many | TRBJ1-2 | TRBV27 | TGTGCCAGCAGTTTATCGAACCTACCCGGGGATGGCTACACCTTC | CASSLSNLPGDGYTF
NA | many | TRBJ2-7 | TRBV6-2/TRBV6-3 | TGTGCCAGCAGTTACTCGCTTCGGGTTTACGAGCAGTACTTC | CASSYSLRVYEQYF
NA | many | TRBJ1-2 | TRBV28 | TGTGCCAGCAGCCAGACCCGGGACTTTGGCTACACCTTC | CASSQTRDFGYTF
TRBD1 | many | TRBJ2-4 | TRBV30 | TGTGCCTGGAGCACGGACAGGGTGTGGGCCAAAAACATTCAGTACTTC | CAWSTDRVWAKNIQYF